A single sample is the source of the 14 T cell receptor beta chains below, sequenced in a study of blood T cell repertoires in COVID-19. Only in-frame clones appear in the TCRdb table, and some are missing; sequencing was by immunoSEQ multiplex PCR. The table shows approximately 150,000 clones, with roughly 87% occurring only once. Specimen: peripheral blood. Receptors were obtained from an older woman with active or convalescent COVID-19.

This sequence joins TRBV10-3 and TRBJ1-2; maybe TRBD1 (5 bases). V gave up 6 bases and J gave up 2 bases, with 13 bases separating them. Germline V gene lookup returns CDR1 ENHRY and CDR2 SYGVKD. This CDR3 spans 14 amino acids. CDR3 DNA sequence: TGTGCCATCAGACCGGACGGGGGGAACTATGGCTACACCTTC. The encoded protein is CAIRPDGGNYGYTF.

V and J are TRBV9 and TRBJ2-1, with 11 bases aligning to TRBD2. With V trimmed by 4 bases and J by 5 bases, 8 bases remained unmatched. CDR1 and CDR2 from the germline V gene are SGDLS and YYNGEE. CDR3 length equals 16 residues. The CDR3 coding sequence is TGTGCCAGCAGCCTCCGCGGGACTAGCGGACACAATGAGCAGTTCTTC. Translation gives CASSLRGTSGHNEQFF.

The chain joins TRBV5-1 to TRBJ2-3, with D unclear. CDR1 is SGHRS, CDR2 YFSETQ, per germline. Trimming shortened V by 1 base and J by 2 bases, and 5 bases separated the two germline ends. The CDR3 spans 13 residues. The CDR3: CASSLQNTDTQYF. In nucleotides, the CDR3 is TGCGCCAGCAGCTTGCAAAACACAGATACGCAGTATTTT.

V and J are TRBV27 and TRBJ2-1; 7 nucleotides match TRBD2. The V segment lost 0 bases and the J segment 8 bases; nucleotides outside the gene matches: 1. The germline gives CDR1 MNHEY, CDR2 SMNVEV (reference sequence). The CDR3 loop spans 13 amino acids. In DNA form, the CDR3 reads TGTGCCAGCAGTTTATCGAGCGGGGATGAGCAGTTCTTC. This gives the protein CASSLSSGDEQFF.

The chain recombines TRBV14 with TRBJ1-4; 11 nucleotides match TRBD1. CDR1 is SGHDN and CDR2 is FVKESK in the germline V gene. This CDR3 has 15 amino acids. V lost 3 bases, J lost 7 bases, and 4 bases stayed unmatched. The CDR3 reads CASSQGTGGIEKLFF. CDR3 bases: TGTGCCAGCAGCCAGGGGACAGGGGGAATTGAAAAACTGTTTTTT.

This clone was seen once. The J gene is TRBJ1-5, the V gene TRBV10-3; TRBD1 matches 8 bases. The ends lost 10 bases at V and 0 bases at J; junction bases unmatched: 2. This CDR3 comprises 13 residues. Germline CDR1 reads ENHRY; CDR2 reads SYGVKD. The CDR3 bases are TGTGCCAGCAGGGGGCATAGCAATCAGCCCCAGCATTTT. Protein product: CASRGHSNQPQHF.

This clone occurred a few times. The V call is TRBV6-5, the J call TRBJ1-5, with unresolved D. The CDR3 contains 13 residues. Deletions cut 6 bases from V and 4 bases from J, with 10 bases between. CDR1 is MNHEY and CDR2 is SVGAGI in the germline V gene. CDR3 region: CASRRDRNQPQHF. The CDR3 DNA reads as TGTGCCAGCAGACGGGATCGAAATCAGCCCCAGCATTTT.

The rearrangement joins TRBV7-9 to TRBJ1-2; 7 bases line up with TRBD1. The CDR3 spans 15 residues. J lost 4 bases, V lost 4 bases, and 9 bases had no gene match. CDR1 SEHNR and CDR2 FQNEAQ come from the germline V gene (reference sequence). As DNA, the CDR3 is TGTGCCAGCAGCTACGGGACAGAGATCTCCTATGGCTACACCTTC. Translation gives CASSYGTEISYGYTF. Variable domain in full (rest from reference TRBV7-9 and TRBJ1-2): DTGVSQNPRHKITKRGQNVTFRCDPISEHNRLYWYRQTLGQGPEFLTYFQNEAQLEKSRLLSDRFSAERPKGSFSTLEIQRTEQGDSAMYLCASSYGTEISYGYTFGSGTRLTVV.

This clone has more than one count but fewer than ten. This sequence joins TRBV12-3 or TRBV12-4 and TRBJ1-1; D is uncertain. This CDR3 has 13 amino acids. The ends were cut back, 5 bases at V and 0 bases at J, with 7 bases in the middle. This CDR3 reads CASSPRMNTEAFF. CDR3 DNA sequence: TGTGCCAGCAGTCCCAGAATGAACACTGAAGCTTTCTTT.

The V call is TRBV7-9, the J call TRBJ1-2; D remains unclear. V shed 2 bases and J shed 2 bases, with 6 bases lying between them. CDR1 is SEHNR and CDR2 is FQNEAQ in the germline V gene (reference sequence). This CDR3 is 13 amino acids long. The CDR3, as DNA: TGTGCCAGCAGCTTAAGCGAAAACTATGGCTACACCTTC. It yields the protein CASSLSENYGYTF.

For the CDR3, the DNA is TGTGCCAGCTCACCAGGGGCAGGGCCACCTTACGAGCAGTACTTC. Translated: CASSPGAGPPYEQYF. The genes are TRBV18 and TRBJ2-7, with a tentative D call TRBD1 (5 bases). CDR3 length equals 15 residues. V lost 2 bases to trimming and J lost 4 bases, with 15 bases between them. Per the germline V gene, CDR1 is KGHSH and CDR2 is LQKENI.

This clone is a singleton in its sample. V gene TRBV24-1 combines with J gene TRBJ2-1; maybe TRBD2 (6 bases). This CDR3 region has 12 residues. Germline loops: CDR1 KGHDR, CDR2 SFDVKD. The V end was cut by 5 bases, the J end by 6 bases, with 7 bases between. This CDR3 reads CATSVGGNEQFF. The CDR3 coding sequence is TGTGCCACCAGTGTCGGGGGCAATGAGCAGTTCTTC.

The rearrangement joins TRBV5-5 to TRBJ2-7; no clear D. V lost 6 bases to trimming and J lost 0 bases, with 13 bases between them. Looked up from germline, CDR1 is SGHKS and CDR2 is YYEKEE (reference sequence). The CDR3 extends over 14 amino acids. The CDR3 protein is CASTFLPSSYEQYF. CDR3 bases: TGTGCCAGCACCTTTTTACCGAGCTCCTACGAGCAGTACTTC.

V gene TRBV4-3 combines with J gene TRBJ1-4; D gene unclear. Germline CDR1 is LGHNA and CDR2 is YSLEER. Trimming stripped 5 bases from V and 8 bases from J, with 15 bases between. This CDR3 is built from 14 residues. DNA of the CDR3: TGCGCCAGCAGCGCCCAGAGGGTTGCCGAAAAACTGTTTTTT. Residues: CASSAQRVAEKLFF.